These 23 T cell receptor beta chains came from one sample sequenced in a study of response to subunit inactivated influenza vaccine. TCRdb processed the RT-PCR reads anew with MiXCR; each CDR3 protein has one entry. Of hundreds of thousands of distinct CDR3 sequences in the sample, 25% are singletons; the top ten hold about 1.9%. The sequences come from CD4+ T cells sorted from PBMCs, collected around 5 days after vaccination. The receptors come from a man in his fifties who received an inactivated influenza vaccine.

This clonotype was seen a few times. The chain employs TRBV20-1 and TRBJ2-3; weak D call: TRBD1 (6 bases). Germline V gene lookup returns CDR1 DFQATT and CDR2 SNEGSKA (reference sequence). CDR3 length: 16 amino acids. Between the trimmed V and J ends, which lost 0 bases and 7 bases, there was a span of 20 bases. The CDR3 DNA reads as TGCAGTGCTAGAGAGACAGGAAGAAAGACAATAAATACGCAGTATTTT. Protein: CSARETGRKTINTQYF.

The chain uses TRBV2 and TRBJ1-3, with D perhaps TRBD1 (6 bases). Germline values: CDR1 SNHLY, CDR2 FYNNEI. V was clipped by 5 bases and J by 1 base, with 12 bases between them. The CDR3 covers 15 residues. For the CDR3, the DNA is TGTGCCAGCAGTCAGGGGAGTCTTTCTGGAAACACCATATATTTT. Translating gives CASSQGSLSGNTIYF.

This clonotype was observed a few times. The chain uses TRBV29-1 and TRBJ2-1, with no clear D. V gave up 4 bases and J gave up 1 base, with 8 bases separating them. Germline loops: CDR1 SQVTM, CDR2 ANQGSEA. The CDR3 spans 13 residues. Here the CDR3 reads CSVGSLSYNEQFF. The CDR3 DNA reads as TGCAGCGTTGGCAGTTTATCCTACAATGAGCAGTTCTTC.

This clonotype was counted between two and nine times. V gene TRBV5-1 combines with J gene TRBJ1-1; the D gene is possibly TRBD1 (5 bases). There are 16 residues in the CDR3. Per the germline V gene, CDR1 is SGHRS and CDR2 is YFSETQ. The germline V and J ends were trimmed by 4 bases and 4 bases, with 20 bases remaining between them. The CDR3 reads CASSVTFGGKGTEAFF. The DNA of the CDR3 is TGCGCCAGCAGCGTGACTTTTGGGGGAAAGGGCACTGAAGCTTTCTTT. Drawing the rest from reference TRBV5-1 and TRBJ1-1, the complete variable domain is KAGVTQTPRYLIKTRGQQVTLSCSPISGHRSVSWYQQTPGQGLQFLFEYFSETQRNKGNFPGRFSGRQFSNSRSEMNVSTLELGDSALYLCASSVTFGGKGTEAFFGQGTRLTVV.

This clonotype has more than one count but fewer than ten. The chain uses TRBV4-3 and TRBJ2-3; TRBD2 matches at 14 bases. This CDR3 is built from 17 residues. Germline CDR1 reads LGHNA; CDR2 reads YSLEER. Trimming cost V 3 bases and J 5 bases; bases outside gene matches: 7. The CDR3 nucleotides read TGCGCCAGCAGCCAGGGGACTAGCGGGAGAATGGGAGATACGCAGTATTTT. It translates to CASSQGTSGRMGDTQYF.

A few counts support this clonotype. V usage is TRBV12-3 or TRBV12-4 and J usage is TRBJ2-1; D is unresolved. With 7 bases removed from V and 9 bases from J, the gap between germline ends came to 13 bases. This CDR3 contains 12 residues. The CDR3 spells CASNIDVGEQFF. The CDR3 DNA is TGTGCCAGCAACATTGACGTGGGTGAGCAGTTCTTC.

The chain has TRBV5-1 and TRBJ2-3; TRBD1 might be the D (6 bases). From germline, CDR1 is SGHRS and CDR2 YFSETQ. Between the trimmed V and J ends, which lost 4 bases and 3 bases, there was a span of 15 bases. The CDR3 sequence is 15 residues long. CDR3 sequence (DNA): TGCGCCAGCAGCGTCAGGGGAATGATTACAGATACGCAGTATTTT. This encodes CASSVRGMITDTQYF.

This clonotype came up a few times. The V and J genes are TRBV5-1 and TRBJ1-6; 9 bases match TRBD1. This CDR3 has 15 residues. V trimming: 2 bases; J trimming: 8 bases; junction bases outside the gene matches: 5. Germline CDR1 is SGHRS and CDR2 is YFSETQ. The CDR3 DNA sequence: TGCGCCAGCAGCTTAGGGACAGGGAAAGATTCACCCCTCCACTTT. Protein sequence: CASSLGTGKDSPLHF.

The genes are TRBV5-5 and TRBJ2-2; the match to TRBD2 covers 10 bases. The CDR3 spans 17 residues. Trimming took 2 bases from V and 6 from J; bases not matched to a gene: 10. Germline assignment: CDR1 SGHKS and CDR2 YYEKEE (reference sequence). The CDR3 loop reads CASSFRALAGEAGELFF. In nucleotides, the CDR3 is TGTGCCAGCAGCTTCCGTGCGCTAGCGGGAGAGGCCGGGGAGCTGTTTTTT.

V is TRBV12-3 or TRBV12-4 and J is TRBJ2-1, with 11 bases matching TRBD2. Trimming took 3 bases from V and 7 from J; bases not matched to a gene: 11. The CDR3 extends over 17 amino acids. CDR3: CASSFLVGLAGSNEQFF. CDR3 nucleotides: TGTGCCAGCAGTTTCCTTGTAGGACTAGCGGGCTCGAATGAGCAGTTCTTC.

This clonotype was found many times. This chain connects TRBV5-1 to TRBJ2-7, with TRBD2 as a possible D gene (5 bases). Germline V gives CDR1 SGHRS, CDR2 YFSETQ. CDR3 length equals 16 residues. Trimming took off 4 bases at V and 2 bases at J, with 19 bases between the two ends. The CDR3: CASSPTRTETTYEQYF. The CDR3 DNA is TGCGCCAGCAGCCCTACACGGACTGAAACCACCTACGAGCAGTACTTC.

This clonotype was counted a few times. This sequence joins TRBV13 and TRBJ2-3; TRBD2 matches at 7 bases. The CDR3 length is 16 residues. In germline, CDR1 is PRHDT, CDR2 FYEKMQ (reference sequence). V shed 4 bases and J 3 bases; nucleotides not matched to a gene: 10. The CDR3 nucleotides are TGTGCCAGCAGCTCCCAGACTAGCTACCCAACAGATACGCAGTATTTT. Translation gives CASSSQTSYPTDTQYF. Combining the CDR3 with reference TRBV13 and TRBJ2-3 gives the whole variable domain AAGVIQSPRHLIKEKRETATLKCYPIPRHDTVYWYQQGPGQDPQFLISFYEKMQSDKGSIPDRFSAQQFSDYHSELNMSSLELGDSALYFCASSSQTSYPTDTQYFGPGTRLTVL.

The chain recombines TRBV12-3 or TRBV12-4 with TRBJ1-1, with a tentative D call TRBD1 (5 bases). Trimming shortened V by 6 bases and J by 1 base, and 12 bases separated the two germline ends. The CDR3 covers 14 residues. The CDR3 bases are TGTGCCAGCAGGCCAGGGTTTGGGAACACTGAAGCTTTCTTT. Translated, it gives CASRPGFGNTEAFF.

The V and J genes are TRBV20-1 and TRBJ2-1; D unresolved. Germline V lookup: CDR1 DFQATT, CDR2 SNEGSKA (reference sequence). Trimming removed 4 bases from V and 7 bases from J, with 8 bases in between. The CDR3 totals 11 residues. The CDR3 sequence: CSATFRNEQFF. Written as DNA, the CDR3 is TGCAGTGCTACATTCAGGAATGAGCAGTTCTTC.

The chain employs TRBV20-1 and TRBJ1-1; weak D call: TRBD1 (6 bases). CDR3 length equals 13 residues. V was trimmed by 0 bases and J by 9 bases, leaving 14 bases between them. Germline V CDR1 and CDR2: DFQATT, SNEGSKA (reference sequence). The CDR3 loop reads CSAREVYTGQAFF. The CDR3 nucleotides read TGCAGTGCTAGAGAAGTCTATACAGGGCAAGCTTTCTTT.

The rearrangement uses TRBV12-3 or TRBV12-4 and TRBJ1-2, with D unclear. This CDR3 region has 14 residues. V was clipped by 7 bases and J by 6 bases, with 18 bases between them. The CDR3 DNA is TGTGCCAGCACCCTGAGTTGGGAGAGACATGGCTACACCTTC. It codes for CASTLSWERHGYTF.

The table lists this clonotype with a few counts. V gene TRBV5-1 combines with J gene TRBJ1-3; 12 positions match TRBD1. CDR1 SGHRS and CDR2 YFSETQ come from the germline V gene. V lost 1 base, J lost 4 bases, and 6 bases stayed unmatched. The CDR3 consists of 17 residues. The CDR3 region is CASSLTGQGAQGNTIYF. The CDR3 DNA sequence: TGCGCCAGCAGCTTGACGGGACAGGGGGCGCAGGGAAACACCATATATTTT.

Only a few counts were recorded for this clonotype. V and J are TRBV6-5 and TRBJ1-1, with a possible D match to TRBD1 (5 bases). The CDR3 covers 15 residues. Trimming took off 0 bases at V and 4 bases at J, with 12 bases between the two ends. Germline-derived CDR1 and CDR2 are MNHEY and SVGAGI. CDR3 DNA sequence: TGTGCCAGCAGTTACTCGCCAAGGGGAAGCACTGAAGCTTTCTTT. Residues: CASSYSPRGSTEAFF.

The chain couples TRBV20-1 to TRBJ2-5, with a possible D match to TRBD1 (6 bases). Germline values: CDR1 DFQATT, CDR2 SNEGSKA (reference sequence). Deletions cut 6 bases from V and 5 bases from J, with 13 bases between. This CDR3 has 12 residues. The CDR3: CSATQGSETQYF. The CDR3 DNA is TGCAGTGCCACACAGGGTAGTGAGACCCAGTACTTC.

The chain combines TRBV7-9 with TRBJ2-5, with no clear D. CDR3 length equals 13 residues. V gave up 6 bases and J gave up 5 bases, with 13 bases separating them. Germline CDR1 reads SEHNR; CDR2 reads FQNEAQ (reference sequence). The CDR3 loop is CASSRLERETQYF. In DNA form, the CDR3 reads TGTGCCAGCAGTCGTCTCGAAAGGGAGACCCAGTACTTC.

The chain combines TRBV20-1 with TRBJ1-4; D gene uncertain. The germline gives CDR1 DFQATT, CDR2 SNEGSKA (reference sequence). This CDR3 is 12 amino acids long. V shed 1 base and J shed 6 bases, with 6 bases lying between them. CDR3 sequence: CSARALDEKLFF. The CDR3 DNA reads TGCAGTGCTAGAGCTCTGGATGAAAAACTGTTTTTT.

This clonotype was detected a few times. The V and J genes are TRBV11-3 and TRBJ2-2, with TRBD2 matching 7 bases. In germline, CDR1 is SGHNT, CDR2 YENEEA. This CDR3 has 15 residues. V trimming: 5 bases; J trimming: 4 bases; junction bases outside the gene matches: 7. CDR3 residues: CASSVAGSGTGELFF. In nucleotides, the CDR3 is TGTGCCAGCAGCGTAGCGGGCTCGGGCACCGGGGAGCTGTTTTTT.

The chain recombines TRBV7-2 with TRBJ2-2; unclear D gene. The CDR3 consists of 13 residues. Per the germline V gene, CDR1 is SGHTA and CDR2 is FQGNSA. Trimming took off 5 bases at V and 5 bases at J, with 9 bases between the two ends. CDR3 sequence reads: CASSPSVTGELFF. The CDR3 DNA sequence: TGTGCCAGCAGCCCGTCAGTAACCGGGGAGCTGTTTTTT. Complete variable domain (other parts from reference TRBV7-2 and TRBJ2-2): GAGVSQSPSNKVTEKGKDVELRCDPISGHTALYWYRQSLGQGLEFLIYFQGNSAPDKSGLPSDRFSAERTGGSVSTLTIQRTQQEDSAVYLCASSPSVTGELFFGEGSRLTVL.